This TCR beta chain was sequenced during a study of tissue T cells after allogeneic stem cell transplantation. Points on this clone: Antigen specificity is unknown. Gene names follow the mouse nomenclature. Coverage ceases 1 residue before the CDR3 finishes, and the germline J gene fills in the end.

Survey-depth TCRbeta CDR3 sequencing reported V/J genes and productive frequencies. Method: immunoSEQ multiplex PCR; TCRdb's copy keeps in-frame clones and lacks some. The table records over 2,000 clones, around 50% of them present only once. Noted time point: mouse harvest day 7 after allogeneic transplant. Each mouse received 10^7 T-cell-depleted marrow cells plus 10^6 splenic CD5+ T cells by tail vein. CDR1 and CDR2 (germline): MSHET, SYDVDS. Trimming shortened V by 0 bases and J by 0 bases, and 8 bases separated the two germline ends. The CDR3 is 16 amino acids. Regarding the study as a whole: TCR repertoires tracked anatomic similarity, regardless of disease or transplant status. Blood and spleen captured only part of the tissue TCR repertoire.

The sequence was collected from a female BALB/c mouse given C57BL/6 T cells with graft-versus-host disease after an allogeneic hematopoietic cell transplant. Sequenced input: liver tissue. The chain combines TRBV29 with TRBJ1-4; D unresolved. The covered CDR3 bases are TGTGCTAGCAGTTTATCAGGGCCCTTTTCCAACGAAAGATTATTT. It encodes CASSLSGPFSNERLF. The whole CDR3 sequence is CASSLSGPFSNERLFF. Complete variable domain (other parts from reference TRBV29 and TRBJ1-4): DMKVTQMPRYLIKRMGENVLLECGQDMSHETMYWYRQDPGLGLQLIYISYDVDSNSEGDIPKGYRVSRKKREHFSLILDSAKTNQTSVYFCASSLSGPFSNERLFFGHGTKLSVL.